Listed here are 13 T cell receptor beta chains from one sample, sequenced in a study of blood T cell repertoires in COVID-19. The table came from immunoSEQ multiplex PCR; TCRdb's copy has only in-frame clones and leaves some out. This table has more than 250,000 clones, approximately 91% appearing once. The sequencing sample was made of peripheral blood. The receptors derive from a human donor in a cohort sampled during active COVID-19.

The chain links TRBV30 to TRBJ1-2; D is unclear. This CDR3 is 14 amino acids long. The germline CDR1 and CDR2 sequences are GTSNPN and SVGIG (reference sequence). The V end was cut by 1 base, the J end by 4 bases, with 13 bases between. CDR3 sequence reads: CAWSGEVSSYGYTF. The CDR3 coding sequence is TGTGCCTGGAGTGGAGAGGTCAGTAGCTATGGCTACACCTTC.

The gene calls are TRBV6-5 and TRBJ2-5; TRBD2 matches at 8 bases. Germline V gene lookup returns CDR1 MNHEY and CDR2 SVGAGI. The CDR3 loop spans 15 amino acids. J gave up 5 bases and V 4 bases, and 9 bases lay outside the gene matches. CDR3 sequence: CASSSLAGWEETQYF. The CDR3 bases are TGTGCCAGCAGTTCTTTAGCGGGATGGGAGGAGACCCAGTACTTC.

This clone was seen just once. The J gene is TRBJ1-1, the V gene TRBV2; D remains ambiguous. V dropped 5 bases and J dropped 5 bases, with 6 bases sitting between them. Per germline, CDR1 SNHLY and CDR2 FYNNEI. The CDR3 spans 11 residues. This CDR3 is CASSRVTEAFF. CDR3 in DNA: TGTGCCAGCAGTCGGGTGACTGAAGCTTTCTTT.

Here the CDR3 reads CASSLAGGYYGYTF. The CDR3 DNA reads TGCGCCAGCAGCCTTGCTGGGGGGTACTATGGCTACACCTTC. This sequence joins TRBV5-1 and TRBJ1-2, with a weak D call TRBD1 (5 bases). CDR3 size: 14 residues. V was trimmed by 4 bases and J by 3 bases, leaving 13 bases between them. CDR1 and CDR2 (germline): SGHRS, YFSETQ.

This clone was detected a few times. CDR3 coding DNA: TGTGCCAGCAGCCCCCTTCACGGGTCCAACTACAATGAGCAGTTCTTC. Translation: CASSPLHGSNYNEQFF. The V call is TRBV11-2, the J call TRBJ2-1; D is unresolved. The CDR3 runs to 16 residues. The germline V and J ends were trimmed by 5 bases and 3 bases, with 17 bases remaining between them. Germline CDR1 and CDR2: SGHAT and FQNNGV.

CDR3: CASSVDSLLSTDTQYF. The CDR3 DNA reads TGTGCCAGCAGCGTAGACTCCTTACTTAGCACAGATACGCAGTATTTT. This chain joins TRBV9 and TRBJ2-3; D gene unclear. The germline V gene encodes CDR1 SGDLS and CDR2 YYNGEE. This CDR3 is built from 16 residues. V lost 0 bases and J lost 0, with 11 bases in between.

The gene calls are TRBV7-2 and TRBJ2-1, with 7 bases lining up with TRBD2. Trimming cost V 5 bases and J 5 bases; bases outside gene matches: 9. Per germline, CDR1 SGHTA and CDR2 FQGNSA. The length of the CDR3 is 15 residues. As DNA, the CDR3 is TGTGCCAGCAGCGGCCGGCGAGCGGGAAACAATGAGCAGTTCTTC. Its protein product is CASSGRRAGNNEQFF.

The rearrangement uses TRBV6-5 and TRBJ2-7; TRBD1 matches at 9 bases. Germline CDR1 and CDR2: MNHEY and SVGAGI. V trimming: 6 bases; J trimming: 5 bases; junction bases outside the gene matches: 8. The CDR3 runs to 14 residues. The CDR3 region has the DNA TGTGCCAGCAGCTCCGGGACAGGGTCCCACGAGCAGTACTTC. Translation gives CASSSGTGSHEQYF.

DNA for the CDR3: TGTGCCAGCTCACGGCGCGAGGGCCCGATTGCCTATGGCTACACCTTC. Residues: CASSRREGPIAYGYTF. This rearrangement joins TRBV18 to TRBJ1-2; no definite D call. The length of the CDR3 is 16 residues. The V end was cut by 4 bases, the J end by 4 bases, with 19 bases between. Per germline, CDR1 KGHSH and CDR2 LQKENI. The entire variable domain, with the rest obtained from reference TRBV18 and TRBJ1-2, is as follows: NAGVMQNPRHLVRRRGQEARLRCSPMKGHSHVYWYRQLPEEGLKFMVYLQKENIIDESGMPKERFSAEFPKEGPSILRIQQVVRGDSAAYFCASSRREGPIAYGYTFGSGTRLTVV.

This rearrangement joins TRBV30 to TRBJ2-5; D perhaps matches TRBD1 (5 bases). Trimming took off 2 bases at V and 3 bases at J, with 16 bases between the two ends. CDR1 and CDR2 (germline): GTSNPN, SVGIG (reference sequence). The CDR3 length is 15 residues. Written as DNA, the CDR3 is TGTGCCTGGAGTCTCGGTCTAAAGGGGAAAGAGACCCAGTACTTC. This translates into CAWSLGLKGKETQYF.

The genes are TRBV3-1 (or the pseudogene TRBV3-2) and TRBJ1-5; 11 bases line up with TRBD1. The CDR3 extends over 16 amino acids. With 11 bases clipped from V and 7 bases from J, the junction kept 16 bases outside the gene matches. The germline V gene has CDR1 LGHDT and CDR2 YNNKEL (reference sequence). The DNA of the CDR3 is TGTGCCGCCCCCCCCCGAGGGGACAGGGGGAGGCAGCCCCAGCATTTT. It encodes CAAPPRGDRGRQPQHF.

The V call is TRBV14, the J call TRBJ1-2; TRBD1 is a possible D gene (5 bases). This CDR3 is built from 12 residues. Germline CDR1 is SGHDN and CDR2 is FVKESK. V was trimmed by 1 base and J by 5 bases, leaving 5 bases between them. The CDR3 DNA reads TGTGCCAGCAGCCAAGGGACATATGGCTACACCTTC. Amino acids: CASSQGTYGYTF.

The chain employs TRBV28 and TRBJ2-7; 8 positions agree with TRBD1. This CDR3 has 17 residues. V was pared by 2 bases and J by 1 base, with 10 bases of the junction left unmatched. Germline V gives CDR1 MDHEN, CDR2 SYDVKM. The CDR3 sequence: CASSLLWDRPNSYEQYF. The CDR3 DNA is TGTGCCAGCAGTTTACTTTGGGACAGGCCCAATTCCTACGAGCAGTACTTC.